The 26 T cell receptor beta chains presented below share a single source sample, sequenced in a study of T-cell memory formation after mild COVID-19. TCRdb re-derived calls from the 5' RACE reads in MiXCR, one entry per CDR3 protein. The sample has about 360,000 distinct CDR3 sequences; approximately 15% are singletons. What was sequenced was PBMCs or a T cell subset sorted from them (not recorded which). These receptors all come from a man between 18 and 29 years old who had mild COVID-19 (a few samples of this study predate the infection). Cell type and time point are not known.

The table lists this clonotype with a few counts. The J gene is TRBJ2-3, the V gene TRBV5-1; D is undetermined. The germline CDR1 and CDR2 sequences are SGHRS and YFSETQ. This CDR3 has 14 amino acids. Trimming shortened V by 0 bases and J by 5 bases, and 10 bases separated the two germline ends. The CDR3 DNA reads TGCGCCAGCAGCTTGGGGGTCCCACGAGATACGCAGTATTTT. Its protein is CASSLGVPRDTQYF.

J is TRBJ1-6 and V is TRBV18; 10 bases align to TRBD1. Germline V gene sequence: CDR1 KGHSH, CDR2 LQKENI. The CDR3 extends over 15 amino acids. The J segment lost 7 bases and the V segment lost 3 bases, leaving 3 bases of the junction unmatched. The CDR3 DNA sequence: TGTGCCAGCTCACCGGGACAGGGGCCCAATTCACCCCTCCACTTT. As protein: CASSPGQGPNSPLHF.

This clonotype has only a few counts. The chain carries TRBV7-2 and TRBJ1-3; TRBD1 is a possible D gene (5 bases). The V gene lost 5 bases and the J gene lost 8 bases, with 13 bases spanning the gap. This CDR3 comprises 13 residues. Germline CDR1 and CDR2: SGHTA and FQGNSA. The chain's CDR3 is CASSRTPGDTIYF. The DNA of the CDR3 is TGTGCCAGCAGCCGGACACCTGGTGACACCATATATTTT. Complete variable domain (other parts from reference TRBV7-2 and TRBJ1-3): GAGVSQSPSNKVTEKGKDVELRCDPISGHTALYWYRQSLGQGLEFLIYFQGNSAPDKSGLPSDRFSAERTGGSVSTLTIQRTQQEDSAVYLCASSRTPGDTIYFGEGSWLTVV.

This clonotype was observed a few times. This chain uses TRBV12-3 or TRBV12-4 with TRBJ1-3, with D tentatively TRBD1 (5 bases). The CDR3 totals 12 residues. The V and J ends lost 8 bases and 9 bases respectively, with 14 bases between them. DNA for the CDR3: TGTGCCAGCGGGACTGGGAGGTTCACCATATATTTT. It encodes CASGTGRFTIYF.

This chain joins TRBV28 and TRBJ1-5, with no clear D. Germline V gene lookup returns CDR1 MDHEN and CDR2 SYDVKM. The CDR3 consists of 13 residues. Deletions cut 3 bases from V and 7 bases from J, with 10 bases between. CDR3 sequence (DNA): TGTGCCAGCAGTTTTCGAGGGATCCAGCCCCAGCATTTT. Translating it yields CASSFRGIQPQHF. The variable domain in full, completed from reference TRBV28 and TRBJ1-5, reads DVKVTQSSRYLVKRTGEKVFLECVQDMDHENMFWYRQDPGLGLRLIYFSYDVKMKEKGDIPEGYSVSREKKERFSLILESASTNQTSMYLCASSFRGIQPQHFGDGTRLSIL.

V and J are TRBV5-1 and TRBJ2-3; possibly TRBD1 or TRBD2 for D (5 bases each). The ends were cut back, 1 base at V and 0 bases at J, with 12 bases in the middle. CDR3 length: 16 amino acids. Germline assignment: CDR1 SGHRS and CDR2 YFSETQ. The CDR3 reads CASSLLGAGSTDTQYF. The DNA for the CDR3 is TGCGCCAGCAGCTTGCTCGGGGCGGGCAGCACAGATACGCAGTATTTT.

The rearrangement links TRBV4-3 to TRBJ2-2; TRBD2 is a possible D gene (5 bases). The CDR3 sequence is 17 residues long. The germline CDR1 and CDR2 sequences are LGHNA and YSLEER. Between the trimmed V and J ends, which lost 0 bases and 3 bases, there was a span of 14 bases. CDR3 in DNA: TGCGCCAGCAGCCAAGATGGGCCTTGGGGAGACACCGGGGAGCTGTTTTTT. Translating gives CASSQDGPWGDTGELFF.

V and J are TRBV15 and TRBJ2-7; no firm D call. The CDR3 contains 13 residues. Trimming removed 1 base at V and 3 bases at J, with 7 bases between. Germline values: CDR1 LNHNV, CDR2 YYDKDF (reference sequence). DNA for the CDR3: TGTGCCACCAGCAGAGGTTTAATCTACGAGCAGTACTTC. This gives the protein CATSRGLIYEQYF.

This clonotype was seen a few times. The CDR3 region is CASSLVGRSARDTQYF. CDR3 DNA sequence: TGTGCCAGCAGCTTAGTAGGCAGGTCAGCTCGGGATACGCAGTATTTT. J is TRBJ2-3 and V is TRBV7-9; D is uncertain. V lost 1 base and J lost 6, with 17 bases in between. The CDR3 has 16 residues. CDR1 and CDR2 (germline): SEHNR, FQNEAQ (reference sequence).

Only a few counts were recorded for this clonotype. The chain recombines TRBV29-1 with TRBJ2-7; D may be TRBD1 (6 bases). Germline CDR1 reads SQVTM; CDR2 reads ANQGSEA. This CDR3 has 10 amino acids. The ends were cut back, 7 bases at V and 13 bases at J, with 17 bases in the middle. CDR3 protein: CSGKEQGNYV. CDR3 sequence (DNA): TGCAGCGGGAAGGAACAGGGTAATTACGTC.

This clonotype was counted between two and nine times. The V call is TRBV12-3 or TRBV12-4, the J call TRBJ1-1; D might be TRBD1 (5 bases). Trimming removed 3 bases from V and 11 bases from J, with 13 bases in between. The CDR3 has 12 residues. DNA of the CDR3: TGTGCCAGCAGTTTGGGGGGGTCCGGGGCTTTCTTT. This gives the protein CASSLGGSGAFF.

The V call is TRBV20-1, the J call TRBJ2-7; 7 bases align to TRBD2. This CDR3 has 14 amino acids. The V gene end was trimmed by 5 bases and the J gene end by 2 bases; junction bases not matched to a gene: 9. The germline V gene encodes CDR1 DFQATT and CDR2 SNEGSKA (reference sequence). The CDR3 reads CSARSGTTTYEQYV. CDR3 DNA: TGCAGTGCTCGCTCCGGGACTACGACCTACGAGCAGTACGTC.

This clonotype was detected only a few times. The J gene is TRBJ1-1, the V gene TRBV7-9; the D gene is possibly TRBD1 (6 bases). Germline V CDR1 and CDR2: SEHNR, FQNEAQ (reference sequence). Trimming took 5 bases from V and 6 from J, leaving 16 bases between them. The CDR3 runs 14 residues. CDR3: CASSPPPGGSEAFF. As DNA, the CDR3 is TGTGCCAGCAGCCCCCCCCCCGGGGGCTCTGAAGCTTTCTTT.

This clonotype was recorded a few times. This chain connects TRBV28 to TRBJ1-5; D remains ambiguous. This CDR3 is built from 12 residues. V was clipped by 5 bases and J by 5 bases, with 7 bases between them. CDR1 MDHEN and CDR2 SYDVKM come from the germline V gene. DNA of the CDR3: TGTGCCAGCAGTACGGGATATCAGCCCCAGCATTTT. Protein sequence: CASSTGYQPQHF.

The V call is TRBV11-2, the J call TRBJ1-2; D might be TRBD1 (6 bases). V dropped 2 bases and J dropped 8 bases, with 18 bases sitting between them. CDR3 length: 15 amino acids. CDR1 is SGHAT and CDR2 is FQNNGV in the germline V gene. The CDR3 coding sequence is TGTGCCAGCAGCTTAAGGATCCAGGGGTTCGTAGGCTACACCTTC. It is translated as CASSLRIQGFVGYTF. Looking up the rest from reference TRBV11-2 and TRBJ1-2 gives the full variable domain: EAGVAQSPRYKIIEKRQSVAFWCNPISGHATLYWYQQILGQGPKLLIQFQNNGVVDDSQLPKDRFSAERLKGVDSTLKIQPAKLEDSAVYLCASSLRIQGFVGYTFGSGTRLTVV.

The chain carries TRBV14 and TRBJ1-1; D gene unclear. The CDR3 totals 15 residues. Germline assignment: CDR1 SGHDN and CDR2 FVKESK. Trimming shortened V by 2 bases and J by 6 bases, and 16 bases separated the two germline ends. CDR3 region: CASSQSPRRVPEAFF. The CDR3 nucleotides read TGTGCCAGCAGCCAAAGCCCACGCCGGGTTCCTGAAGCTTTCTTT.

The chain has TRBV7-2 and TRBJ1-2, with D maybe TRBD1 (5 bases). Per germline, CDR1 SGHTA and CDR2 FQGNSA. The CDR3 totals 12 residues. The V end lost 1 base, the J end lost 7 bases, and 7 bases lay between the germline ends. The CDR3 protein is CASSLVGGGYTF. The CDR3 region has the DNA TGTGCCAGCAGCTTAGTTGGGGGTGGCTACACCTTC.

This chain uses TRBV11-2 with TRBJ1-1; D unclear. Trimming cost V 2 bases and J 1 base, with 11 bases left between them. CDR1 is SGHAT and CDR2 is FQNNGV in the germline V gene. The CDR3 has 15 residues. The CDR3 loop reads CASSLTGVENTEAFF. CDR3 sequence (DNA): TGTGCCAGCAGCTTAACCGGTGTCGAGAACACTGAAGCTTTCTTT.

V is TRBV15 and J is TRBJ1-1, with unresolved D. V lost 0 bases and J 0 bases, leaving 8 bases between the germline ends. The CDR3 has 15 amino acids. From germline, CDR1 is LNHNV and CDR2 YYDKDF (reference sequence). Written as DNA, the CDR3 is TGTGCCACCAGCAGAGATGCTGGGATGAACACTGAAGCTTTCTTT. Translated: CATSRDAGMNTEAFF.

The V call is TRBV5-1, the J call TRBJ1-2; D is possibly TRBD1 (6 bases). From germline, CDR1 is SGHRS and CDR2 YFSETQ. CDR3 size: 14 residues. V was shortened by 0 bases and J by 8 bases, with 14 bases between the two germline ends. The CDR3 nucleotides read TGCGCCAGCAGCTTGGGCAGGGGCCCTGGGGGCTACACCTTC. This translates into CASSLGRGPGGYTF.

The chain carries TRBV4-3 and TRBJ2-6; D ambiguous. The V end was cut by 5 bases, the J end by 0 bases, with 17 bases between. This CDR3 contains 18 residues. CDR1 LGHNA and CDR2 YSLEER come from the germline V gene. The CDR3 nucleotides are TGCGCCAGCAGCTACGAGTGGAACACTTTCTCTGGGGCCAACGTCCTGACTTTC. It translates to CASSYEWNTFSGANVLTF.

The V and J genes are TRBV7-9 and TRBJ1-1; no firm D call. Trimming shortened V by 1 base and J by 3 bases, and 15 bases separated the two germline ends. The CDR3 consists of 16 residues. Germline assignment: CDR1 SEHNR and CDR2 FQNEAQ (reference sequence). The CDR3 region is CASSLGEVGIDTEAFF. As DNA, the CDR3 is TGTGCCAGCAGCTTAGGGGAAGTTGGGATAGACACTGAAGCTTTCTTT.

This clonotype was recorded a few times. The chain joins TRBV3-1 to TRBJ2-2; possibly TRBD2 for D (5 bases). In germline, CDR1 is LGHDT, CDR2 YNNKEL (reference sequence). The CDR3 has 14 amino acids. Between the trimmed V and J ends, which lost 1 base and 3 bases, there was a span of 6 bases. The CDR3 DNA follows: TGTGCCAGCAGCCAAGGGACTTACACCGGGGAGCTGTTTTTT. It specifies CASSQGTYTGELFF.

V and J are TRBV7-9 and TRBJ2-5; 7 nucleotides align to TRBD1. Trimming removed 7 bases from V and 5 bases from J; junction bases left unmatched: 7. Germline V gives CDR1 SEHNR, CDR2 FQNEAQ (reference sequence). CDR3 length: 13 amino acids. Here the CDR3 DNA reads TGTGCCAGCACCGAAAGCAGGGGGGAGACCCAGTACTTC. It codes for CASTESRGETQYF.

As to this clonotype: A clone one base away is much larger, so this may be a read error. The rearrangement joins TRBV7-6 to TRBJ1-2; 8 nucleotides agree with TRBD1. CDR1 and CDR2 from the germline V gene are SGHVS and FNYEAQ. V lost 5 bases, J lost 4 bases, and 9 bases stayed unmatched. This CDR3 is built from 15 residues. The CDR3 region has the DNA TGTGCCAGCAGCGCATCCGGGACAGGTACCTATGGCTACACCTTC. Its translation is CASSASGTGTYGYTF.

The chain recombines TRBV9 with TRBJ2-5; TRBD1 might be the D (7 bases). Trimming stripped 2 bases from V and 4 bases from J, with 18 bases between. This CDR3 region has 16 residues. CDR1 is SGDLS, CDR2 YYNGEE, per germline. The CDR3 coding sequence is TGTGCCAGCAGCGTCGGGTCAAACAGGGGAGGAGAGACCCAGTACTTC. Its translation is CASSVGSNRGGETQYF.